This T cell receptor beta chain derives from a study of T cell changes during pregnancy in multiple sclerosis. Generated by immunoSEQ multiplex PCR, the TCRdb table keeps only in-frame clones and is missing some. The sample carries around 130,000 clones, 93% recorded once. Only one count was recorded for this clone. Trimming shortened V by 3 bases and J by 7 bases, and 7 bases separated the two germline ends. Per germline, CDR1 SGHDT and CDR2 YYEEEE. This CDR3 has 12 residues. This TCR derives from a female donor with multiple sclerosis, enrolled in a pregnancy study. The sample in question was peripheral blood, obtained before pregnancy. The chain couples TRBV5-6 to TRBJ2-2; D unclear. CDR3 residues: CASSSTGGELFF. In nucleotides, the CDR3 is TGTGCCAGCAGCTCGACTGGCGGGGAGCTGTTTTTT.